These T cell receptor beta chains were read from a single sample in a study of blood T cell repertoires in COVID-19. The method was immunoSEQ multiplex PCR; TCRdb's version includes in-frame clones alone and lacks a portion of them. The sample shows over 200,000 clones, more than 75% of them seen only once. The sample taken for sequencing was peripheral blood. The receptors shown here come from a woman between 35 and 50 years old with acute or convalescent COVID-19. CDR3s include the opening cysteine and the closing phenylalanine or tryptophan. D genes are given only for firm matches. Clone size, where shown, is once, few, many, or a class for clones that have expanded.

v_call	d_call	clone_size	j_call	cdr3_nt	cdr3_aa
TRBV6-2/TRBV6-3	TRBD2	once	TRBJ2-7	TGTGCCAGCAGCCTAAGTGGGACTAACTACGAGCAGTACTTC	CASSLSGTNYEQYF
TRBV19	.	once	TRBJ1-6	TGTGCCAGCTGTGAGGGCTTAAGCGCCTATAATTCACCCCTCCACTTT	CASCEGLSAYNSPLHF
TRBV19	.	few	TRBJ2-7	TGTGCCAGTAGTCTTCAGGACAGCTCCTACGAGCAGTACTTC	CASSLQDSSYEQYF
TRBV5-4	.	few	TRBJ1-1	TGTGCCAGCAGCTTGCCGGGCGGGGACACTGAAGCTTTCTTT	CASSLPGGDTEAFF
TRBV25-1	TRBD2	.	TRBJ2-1	TGTGCCAGCAGTGGGACTAGCGGGGGTTTATACAATGAGCAGTTCTTC	CASSGTSGGLYNEQFF
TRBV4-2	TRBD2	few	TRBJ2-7	TGTGCCAGCAGCCTAAGCGGGAGGGAACCCTACGAGCAGTACTTC	CASSLSGREPYEQYF
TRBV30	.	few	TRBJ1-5	TGTGCCTGGAGTTACAGGGCGAGAGGCAATCAGCCCCAGCATTTT	CAWSYRARGNQPQHF
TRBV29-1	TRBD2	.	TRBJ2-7	TGCAGCGTTGAAAAGCGGGGGGCATCCTACGAGCAGTACTTC	CSVEKRGASYEQYF
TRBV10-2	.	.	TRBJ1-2	TGCGCCAGCAGTGAGGCGGGCTTCGCCTATGGCTACACCTTC	CASSEAGFAYGYTF
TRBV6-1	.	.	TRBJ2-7	TGTGCCAGCAGTGAGGACAGCTGGTTCTACGAGCAGTACTTC	CASSEDSWFYEQYF
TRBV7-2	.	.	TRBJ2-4	TGTGCCAGCAGCTTAGGACTAGCCAAAAACATTCAGTACTTC	CASSLGLAKNIQYF
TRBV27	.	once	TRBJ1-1	TGTGCCAGCAGTTTCCCTAACGCAGGGAGGGCTTTCTTT	CASSFPNAGRAFF
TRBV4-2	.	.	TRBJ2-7	TGTGCCAGCAGCCAAGGTAGAAGCTACGAGCAGTACTTC	CASSQGRSYEQYF
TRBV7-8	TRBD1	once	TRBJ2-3	TGTGCCAGCAGCCGAGGGGGCGCGACAGATACGCAGTATTTT	CASSRGGATDTQYF
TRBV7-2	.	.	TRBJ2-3	TGTGCCAGCAGCTTAGCGAGGAGACAGTCGGTAGTGTATACGCAGTATTTT	CASSLARRQSVVYTQYF
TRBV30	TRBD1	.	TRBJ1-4	TGTGCCTGGAGCAGACAGGGCCTTAATGAAAAACTGTTTTTT	CAWSRQGLNEKLFF
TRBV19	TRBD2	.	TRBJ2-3	TGTGCCAGTAGACTAGCGGGGGGTTCTAGCACAGATACGCAGTATTTT	CASRLAGGSSTDTQYF
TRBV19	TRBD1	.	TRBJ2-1	TGTGCCAGTAGTTCAGGACAGGGAGGCTCCTACAATGAGCAGTTCTTC	CASSSGQGGSYNEQFF
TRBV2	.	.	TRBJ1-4	TGTGCCAGCTTCAGGGAAAGAAGTAATGAAAAACTGTTTTTT	CASFRERSNEKLFF
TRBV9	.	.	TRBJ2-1	TGTGCCAGCAACAGACAGGATTACAATGAGCAGTTCTTC	CASNRQDYNEQFF
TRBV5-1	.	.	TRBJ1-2	TGCGCCAGCAGAGGCGAGGGCGACTATGGCTACACCTTC	CASRGEGDYGYTF
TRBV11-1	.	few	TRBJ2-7	TGTGCCAGCAGCTTAACTCTCTCCTACGAGCAGTACTTC	CASSLTLSYEQYF
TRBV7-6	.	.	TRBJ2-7	TGTGCCAGCAGCTTAGATCTAGGGGTACCCTACGAGCAGTACTTC	CASSLDLGVPYEQYF
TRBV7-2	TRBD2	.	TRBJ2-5	TGTGCCAGCAGCGCGTATAGCGGGATTGAGACCCAGTACTTC	CASSAYSGIETQYF
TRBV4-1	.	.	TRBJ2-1	TGCGCCAGCAGCCAAGAACCGGGAATGTCCTACAATGAGCAGTTCTTC	CASSQEPGMSYNEQFF
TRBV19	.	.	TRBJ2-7	TGTGCCAGTAGCAAAGGGGGACAACCCTCCGAGCAGTACTTC	CASSKGGQPSEQYF
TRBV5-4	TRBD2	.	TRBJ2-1	TGTGCCAGCAGCCCAGGTGGGACTAGCGCGAACAATGAGCAGTTCTTC	CASSPGGTSANNEQFF
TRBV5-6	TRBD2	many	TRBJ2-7	TGTGCCAGCAGCCGGTGGGCTAGCGGGGTCACCTACGAGCAGTACTTC	CASSRWASGVTYEQYF
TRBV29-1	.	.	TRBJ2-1	TGCAGCGTTGAGTACTCCTACAATGAGCAGTTCTTC	CSVEYSYNEQFF
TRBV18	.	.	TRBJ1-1	TGTGCCAGCTTCGCGCGGCCTGTGGACACTGAAGCTTTCTTT	CASFARPVDTEAFF
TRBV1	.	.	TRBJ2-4	TGCACCACAGCGCCGCGAGCAGACCTTCTAGCCAAAAACATTCAGTACTTC	CTTAPRADLLAKNIQYF
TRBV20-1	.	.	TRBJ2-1	TGCAGTGTAGACAGATACAATGAGCAGTTCTTC	CSVDRYNEQFF
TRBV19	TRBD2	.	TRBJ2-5	TGTGCCAGTAGTAGAGGGGAGGGAGGGCAGACCCAGTACTTC	CASSRGEGGQTQYF
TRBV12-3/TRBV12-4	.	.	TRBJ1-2	TGTGCCAGCAGTCTGGGGGGTTCGTATGGCTACACCTTC	CASSLGGSYGYTF
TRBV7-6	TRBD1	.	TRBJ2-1	TGTGCCAGCAGCGAAAGACAGGGGGCGCGGAGGTACAATGAGCAGTTCTTC	CASSERQGARRYNEQFF
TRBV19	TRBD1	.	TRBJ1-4	TGTGCCAGTAGTGCTGACCGCCGGGACAGAGATGAAAAACTGTTTTTT	CASSADRRDRDEKLFF
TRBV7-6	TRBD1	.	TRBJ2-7	TGTGCCAGCCAACGGGACAGGGGCTACGAGCAGTACTTC	CASQRDRGYEQYF
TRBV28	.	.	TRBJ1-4	TGTGCCAGCAGCTCCCGGGAAAAACTGTTTTTT	CASSSREKLFF
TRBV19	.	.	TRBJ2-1	TGTGCCAGTAGCCAGTTTCGGGAGCCCGGCTACAATGAGCAGTTCTTC	CASSQFREPGYNEQFF
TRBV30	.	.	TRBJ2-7	TGTGCCTGGAGTGTACGGGAGACAGGGACCTACGAGCAGTACTTC	CAWSVRETGTYEQYF
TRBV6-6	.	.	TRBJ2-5	TGTGCCAGCCTCCCGGGACTGGGTATCCAAGAGACCCAGTACTTC	CASLPGLGIQETQYF
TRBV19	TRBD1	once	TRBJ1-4	TGTGCCAGTAGAAGGACAGGTCGTTTTACAACTAATGAAAAACTGTTTTTT	CASRRTGRFTTNEKLFF
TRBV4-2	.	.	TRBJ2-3	TGTGCCAGCAGCCAAGGAGGCGATACGCAGTATTTT	CASSQGGDTQYF
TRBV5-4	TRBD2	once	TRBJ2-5	TGTGCCAGCAGCTTGGAAGCTAGCGGGAGGGGTGAGACCCAGTACTTC	CASSLEASGRGETQYF
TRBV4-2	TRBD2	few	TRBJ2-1	TGTGCCAGCAGCCAAGAAGGGACTACCTACTACAATGAGCAGTTCTTC	CASSQEGTTYYNEQFF
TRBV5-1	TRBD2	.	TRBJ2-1	TGCGCCAGCAGAGACGGAACTAGCGTTTTAGATGAGCAGTTCTTC	CASRDGTSVLDEQFF
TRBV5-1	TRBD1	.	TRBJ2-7	TGCGCCAGCAGCCCGTACCGGACAGGAGGAAACGAGCAGTACTTC	CASSPYRTGGNEQYF
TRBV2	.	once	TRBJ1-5	TGTGCCAGCAGCTGGGGATCAGGGGATCAGCCCCAGCATTTT	CASSWGSGDQPQHF
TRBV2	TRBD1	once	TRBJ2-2	TGTGCCAGCAGTTATTCGGGACAGGTCTCCGACACCGGGGAGCTGTTTTTT	CASSYSGQVSDTGELFF
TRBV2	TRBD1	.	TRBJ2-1	TGTGCCAGCAGTGGGGACAGTTTCGGTGAGCAGTTCTTC	CASSGDSFGEQFF